Listed here are 19 T cell receptor beta chains from one sample, sequenced in a study of blood T cells in healthy people across ages. Then a second PCR, running about 6 to 12 cycles, was carried out with a sample-barcoded 5' primer and a J-beta primer mix. MiXCR, run by TCRdb on the 5' RACE reads, gives a single entry per CDR3 protein. The sample holds over 1,300,000 distinct CDR3 sequences; around 55% are singletons and the top ten take over 5.5%. The specimen sequenced was blood. The receptor set was obtained from a young man in good health.

This chain uses TRBV25-1 with TRBJ1-1; D ambiguous. The CDR3 length is 12 residues. In germline, CDR1 is MGHDK, CDR2 SYGVNS. Deletions cut 8 bases from V and 0 bases from J, with 7 bases between. The CDR3 nucleotides read TGTGCCAGCGGTGTTTTGAACACTGAAGCTTTCTTT. Protein: CASGVLNTEAFF.

There are a few counts of this clonotype. The chain links TRBV11-3 to TRBJ2-7; D not resolved. V lost 5 bases, J lost 0 bases, and 11 bases lay in between. The CDR3 has 14 amino acids. Germline V gene data show CDR1 as SGHNT and CDR2 as YENEEA. CDR3 in DNA: TGTGCCAGCAGCACTAAAGGGATCTCCTACGAGCAGTACTTC. Amino acids: CASSTKGISYEQYF.

The rearrangement joins TRBV20-1 to TRBJ2-3; D not resolved. Germline CDR1 is DFQATT and CDR2 is SNEGSKA (reference sequence). There are 12 residues in the CDR3. The germline V and J ends were trimmed by 1 base and 5 bases, with 7 bases remaining between them. Written as DNA, the CDR3 is TGCAGTGCTAGAGTTGTAATAGATACGCAGTATTTT. The encoded protein is CSARVVIDTQYF.

The gene calls are TRBV5-5 and TRBJ1-2; D gene unclear. Deletions cut 4 bases from V and 2 bases from J, with 9 bases between. The CDR3 is made up of 13 amino acids. CDR1 SGHKS and CDR2 YYEKEE come from the germline V gene (reference sequence). The CDR3 sequence is CASSAQRNYGYTF. The CDR3 nucleotides read TGTGCCAGCAGCGCCCAGAGAAACTATGGCTACACCTTC.

This clonotype appeared once. The CDR3 DNA sequence: TGTGCCACCAGTGATCCCCGACTAGCGGGGGCGTTAATGGGTGAGCAGTTCTTC. Protein sequence: CATSDPRLAGALMGEQFF. The chain is built from TRBV24-1 and TRBJ2-1; 12 nucleotides line up with TRBD2. The V gene end was trimmed by 3 bases and the J gene end by 9 bases; junction bases not matched to a gene: 14. The germline CDR1 and CDR2 sequences are KGHDR and SFDVKD. CDR3 length equals 18 residues.

This clonotype was recorded once. This sequence joins TRBV7-8 and TRBJ1-2; 10 nucleotides align to TRBD1. With V trimmed by 1 base and J by 2 bases, 4 bases remained unmatched. The length of the CDR3 is 16 residues. Germline loops: CDR1 SGHVS, CDR2 FQNEAQ. CDR3 bases: TGTGCCAGCAGCTTAGGGGGGACAGGGGAAAACTATGGCTACACCTTC. Translation gives CASSLGGTGENYGYTF.

The chain links TRBV4-2 to TRBJ2-5; D unresolved. CDR3 length equals 12 residues. Per germline, CDR1 LGHNA and CDR2 YNFKEQ. Deletions cut 1 base from V and 11 bases from J, with 11 bases between. CDR3 in DNA: TGTGCCAGCAGCCAAGTAGGTGGCGTGCAGTACTTC. Protein sequence: CASSQVGGVQYF.

This clonotype was found once. The chain combines TRBV12-3 or TRBV12-4 with TRBJ1-3; D not certain. This CDR3 has 12 amino acids. V shed 4 bases and J shed 4 bases, with 5 bases lying between them. This CDR3 reads CASSSTGNTIYF. DNA of the CDR3: TGTGCCAGCAGTTCGACAGGAAACACCATATATTTT.

The gene calls are TRBV20-1 and TRBJ2-3; the D gene is possibly TRBD2 (5 bases). This CDR3 contains 16 residues. Germline CDR1 DFQATT, CDR2 SNEGSKA (reference sequence). Trimming stripped 0 bases from V and 0 bases from J, with 13 bases between. Here the CDR3 DNA reads TGCAGTGCTAGAGATCCGGTGCTAGCTAGCACAGATACGCAGTATTTT. Translation: CSARDPVLASTDTQYF.

The rearrangement uses TRBV2 and TRBJ2-7, with 7 bases that match TRBD1. Germline CDR1 reads SNHLY; CDR2 reads FYNNEI. There are 13 residues in the CDR3. The V segment lost 8 bases and the J segment 4 bases; nucleotides outside the gene matches: 8. CDR3 bases: TGTGCCAGCGTTAACAGGGGATTGTACGAGCAGTACTTC. It is translated as CASVNRGLYEQYF.

CDR3 bases: TGCGCCAGCAGTGAATCGGAGACAGGGGGGACCCAGTACTTC. Amino acid sequence: CASSESETGGTQYF. V gene TRBV10-1 combines with J gene TRBJ2-5, with TRBD1 identical over 9 bases. Germline loops: CDR1 WNHNN, CDR2 SYGVQD (reference sequence). This CDR3 is 14 amino acids long. V gave up 3 bases and J gave up 7 bases; unmatched junction bases: 6.

The chain carries TRBV11-2 and TRBJ1-2; D perhaps matches TRBD1 (6 bases). V was shortened by 5 bases and J by 3 bases, with 13 bases between the two germline ends. The CDR3 loop spans 14 amino acids. CDR1 is SGHAT and CDR2 is FQNNGV in the germline V gene. Here the CDR3 reads CASSAGHRDYGYTF. In nucleotides, the CDR3 is TGTGCCAGCAGCGCGGGACACCGGGACTATGGCTACACCTTC. Full variable domain (missing parts from reference TRBV11-2 and TRBJ1-2): EAGVAQSPRYKIIEKRQSVAFWCNPISGHATLYWYQQILGQGPKLLIQFQNNGVVDDSQLPKDRFSAERLKGVDSTLKIQPAKLEDSAVYLCASSAGHRDYGYTFGSGTRLTVV.

V usage is TRBV12-3 or TRBV12-4 and J usage is TRBJ1-1, with 8 bases fitting TRBD1. Trimming at V came to 0 bases and at J to 4 bases, leaving 7 bases not matched to a gene. The length of the CDR3 is 16 residues. As DNA, the CDR3 is TGTGCCAGCAGTTTAGCGCTGACAGGGGTCGGCACTGAAGCTTTCTTT. Amino acids: CASSLALTGVGTEAFF.

The chain combines TRBV7-2 with TRBJ2-5; either TRBD1 or TRBD2 may fit D (6 bases each). Germline V CDR1 and CDR2: SGHTA, FQGNSA. V lost 1 base and J lost 7, with 13 bases in between. CDR3 length: 14 residues. This chain's CDR3 is CASSLEGGGRTQYF. The CDR3 nucleotides read TGTGCCAGCAGCTTAGAAGGAGGGGGTAGGACCCAGTACTTC. The full variable domain, completed using reference TRBV7-2 and TRBJ2-5, is GAGVSQSPSNKVTEKGKDVELRCDPISGHTALYWYRQSLGQGLEFLIYFQGNSAPDKSGLPSDRFSAERTGGSVSTLTIQRTQQEDSAVYLCASSLEGGGRTQYFGPGTRLLVL.

This clonotype was detected once. The rearrangement links TRBV4-1 to TRBJ1-3; a possible D gene is TRBD1 (5 bases). CDR1 is MGHRA, CDR2 YSYEKL, per germline. With 1 base removed from V and 0 bases from J, the gap between germline ends came to 16 bases. CDR3 length: 18 amino acids. CDR3 in amino acids: CASSQGGAAGRSGNTIYF. As DNA, the CDR3 is TGCGCCAGCAGCCAAGGAGGGGCGGCGGGCCGCTCTGGAAACACCATATATTTT.

The chain combines TRBV29-1 with TRBJ1-2; no definite D call. The germline V gene has CDR1 SQVTM and CDR2 ANQGSEA. Trimming took off 6 bases at V and 3 bases at J, with 14 bases between the two ends. The CDR3 extends over 13 amino acids. The CDR3 DNA reads TGCAGCGTACCGACCCCGGATTACTATGGCTACACCTTC. Translation gives CSVPTPDYYGYTF.

This clonotype came up many times. The CDR3 nucleotides are TGTGCCAGCAGTTACCGCAGGGGGAATGAGCAGTTCTTC. This gives the protein CASSYRRGNEQFF. V usage is TRBV12-3 or TRBV12-4 and J usage is TRBJ2-1; 7 nucleotides match TRBD1. This CDR3 contains 13 residues. V lost 4 bases, J lost 7 bases, and 4 bases stayed unmatched.

This clonotype was counted only a few times. The gene calls are TRBV29-1 and TRBJ2-4, with D hard to call. Germline-derived CDR1 and CDR2 are SQVTM and ANQGSEA. Trimming cost V 2 bases and J 5 bases, with 10 bases left between them. This CDR3 region has 13 residues. CDR3 coding DNA: TGCAGCGTTGAATACGGGTCGGAAAACATTCAGTACTTC. Amino acid sequence: CSVEYGSENIQYF.

The J gene is TRBJ1-1, the V gene TRBV9; D is undetermined. The CDR3 has 13 residues. V dropped 2 bases and J dropped 2 bases, with 7 bases sitting between them. The germline CDR1 and CDR2 sequences are SGDLS and YYNGEE. CDR3 in DNA: TGTGCCAGCAGCGTCCAGATTAACACTGAAGCTTTCTTT. The encoded protein is CASSVQINTEAFF.